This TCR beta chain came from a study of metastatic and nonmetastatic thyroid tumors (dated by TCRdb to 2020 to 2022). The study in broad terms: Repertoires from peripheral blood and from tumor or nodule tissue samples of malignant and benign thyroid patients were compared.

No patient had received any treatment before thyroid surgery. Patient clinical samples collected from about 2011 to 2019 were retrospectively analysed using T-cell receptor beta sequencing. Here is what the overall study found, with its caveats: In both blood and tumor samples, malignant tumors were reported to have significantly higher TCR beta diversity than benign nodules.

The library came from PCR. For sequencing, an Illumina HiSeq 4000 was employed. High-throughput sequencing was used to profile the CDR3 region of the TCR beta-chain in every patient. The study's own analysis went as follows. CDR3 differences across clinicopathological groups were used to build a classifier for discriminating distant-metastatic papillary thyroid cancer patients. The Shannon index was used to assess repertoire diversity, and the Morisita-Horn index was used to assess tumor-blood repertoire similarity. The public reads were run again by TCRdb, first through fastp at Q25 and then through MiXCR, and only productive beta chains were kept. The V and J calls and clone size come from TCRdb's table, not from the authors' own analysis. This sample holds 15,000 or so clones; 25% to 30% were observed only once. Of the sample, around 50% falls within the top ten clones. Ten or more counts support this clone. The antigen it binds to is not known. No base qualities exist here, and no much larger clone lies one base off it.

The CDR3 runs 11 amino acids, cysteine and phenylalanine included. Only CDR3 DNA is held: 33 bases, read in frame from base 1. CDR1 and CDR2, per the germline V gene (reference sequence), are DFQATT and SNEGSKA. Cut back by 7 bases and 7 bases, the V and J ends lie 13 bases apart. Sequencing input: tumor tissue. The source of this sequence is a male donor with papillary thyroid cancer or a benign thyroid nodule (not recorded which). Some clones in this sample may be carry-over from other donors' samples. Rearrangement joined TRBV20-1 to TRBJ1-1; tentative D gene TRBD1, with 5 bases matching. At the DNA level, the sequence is TGCAGTGTCAACCAGGGCCGTGAAGCTTTCTTT. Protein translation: CSVNQGREAFF.